The 22 T cell receptor beta chains below come from one sample, sequenced in a study of cytomegalovirus exposure and HLA in healthy donors. The PCR employed 60 Vbeta primers together with 13 Jbeta primers. Sequenced by immunoSEQ multiplex PCR; TCRdb stores in-frame clones only, minus some. The table records fewer than 150,000 clones, around 80% of them present only once. Input material: PBMCs. The receptors come from a man younger than 40 in good health and CMV-seronegative.

This chain uses TRBV9 with TRBJ2-7; 10 bases line up with TRBD1. Trimming at V came to 4 bases and at J to 4 bases, leaving 5 bases not matched to a gene. CDR1 and CDR2 (germline): SGDLS, YYNGEE. The CDR3 runs to 14 residues. CDR3 sequence: CASSPWDRGYEQYF. The CDR3 DNA is TGTGCCAGCAGCCCATGGGACAGGGGATACGAGCAGTACTTC.

V and J are TRBV30 and TRBJ2-5; maybe TRBD1 (7 bases). V lost 3 bases and J lost 5, with 13 bases in between. Per germline, CDR1 GTSNPN and CDR2 SVGIG (reference sequence). This CDR3 has 13 residues. CDR3 coding DNA: TGTGCCTGGAGGGCGGGACAGTCGGAGACCCAGTACTTC. Translated: CAWRAGQSETQYF.

In its sample, this clone was seen once. The junction differs from germline at one of its ends, possibly a read error. The V call is TRBV2, the J call TRBJ1-5; 8 bases are a match to TRBD1. This CDR3 spans 14 amino acids. CDR1 and CDR2 (germline): SNHLY, FYNNEI. The CDR3 nucleotides read TGTGCCAGCAGTACTGGACAGGGCCATCAGCCCCAGAATTTT. Translation gives CASSTGQGHQPQNF. Full variable domain (remainder filled in from reference TRBV2 and TRBJ1-5): EPEVTQTPSHQVTQMGQEVILRCVPISNHLYFYWYRQILGQKVEFLVSFYNNEISEKSEIFDDQFSVERPDGSNFTLKIRSTKLEDSAMYFCASSTGQGHQPQNFGDGTRLSIL.

The rearrangement uses TRBV6-5 and TRBJ1-1; D is perhaps TRBD1 (6 bases). Trimming pared 0 bases from V and 2 bases from J, leaving 13 bases between. From germline, CDR1 is MNHEY and CDR2 SVGAGI. The CDR3 has 16 amino acids. The CDR3 loop reads CASSYSLGQINTEAFF. The CDR3 DNA follows: TGTGCCAGCAGTTACTCTCTTGGACAGATTAACACTGAAGCTTTCTTT.

This chain uses TRBV18 with TRBJ2-7; D is possibly TRBD2 (6 bases). The V gene lost 6 bases and the J gene lost 3 bases, with 18 bases spanning the gap. This CDR3 has 15 amino acids. Germline CDR1 is KGHSH and CDR2 is LQKENI. In DNA, the CDR3 is TGTGCCAGCTCGCCCTACAGAGTGGAGGGCTACGAGCAGTACTTC. The encoded protein is CASSPYRVEGYEQYF.

The V and J genes are TRBV19 and TRBJ2-5; D gene uncertain. From germline, CDR1 is LNHDA and CDR2 SQIVND (reference sequence). V shed 0 bases and J shed 2 bases, with 13 bases lying between them. The CDR3 covers 16 residues. CDR3 in amino acids: CASSIDPRHTQETQYF. The CDR3 DNA sequence: TGTGCCAGTAGTATAGATCCGCGGCATACGCAAGAGACCCAGTACTTC. Looking up the rest from reference TRBV19 and TRBJ2-5 gives the full variable domain: DGGITQSPKYLFRKEGQNVTLSCEQNLNHDAMYWYRQDPGQGLRLIYYSQIVNDFQKGDIAEGYSVSREKKESFPLTVTSAQKNPTAFYLCASSIDPRHTQETQYFGPGTRLLVL.

The rearrangement uses TRBV6-1 and TRBJ2-1; possible D gene TRBD2, 5 bases. Trimming left V 5 bases short and J 13 bases short, with 12 bases between. Looked up from germline, CDR1 is MNHNS and CDR2 is SASEGT. This CDR3 is built from 11 residues. The CDR3 nucleotides read TGTGCCAGCAGTACCACCCGGGAACAGTTCTTC. Translated: CASSTTREQFF.

The chain has TRBV6-5 and TRBJ1-1; D may be TRBD1 (6 bases). The CDR3 covers 11 residues. With 7 bases removed from V and 9 bases from J, the gap between germline ends came to 12 bases. CDR1 and CDR2 from the germline V gene are MNHEY and SVGAGI. The CDR3 bases are TGTGCCAGCACCACAGGGTTTCAAGCTTTCTTT. Translating gives CASTTGFQAFF.

The chain links TRBV2 to TRBJ2-7; the match to TRBD2 covers 13 bases. V lost 6 bases, J lost 2 bases, and 4 bases stayed unmatched. The CDR3 is 15 residues long. Germline V CDR1 and CDR2: SNHLY, FYNNEI. The CDR3 spells CASRELAGGPYEQYF. The CDR3 DNA reads TGTGCCAGCAGGGAACTAGCGGGAGGGCCCTACGAGCAGTACTTC.

This clone showed up just once. The genes are TRBV5-1 and TRBJ2-3, with D possibly being TRBD1 (5 bases). This CDR3 has 14 residues. The V end was cut by 1 base, the J end by 3 bases, with 9 bases between. Germline V gene data show CDR1 as SGHRS and CDR2 as YFSETQ. The CDR3 coding sequence is TGCGCCAGCAGCTTGTCAGGGTGGACAGATACGCAGTATTTT. Its protein product is CASSLSGWTDTQYF.

CDR3 protein: CASSGQGGDTGELFF. CDR3 nucleotides: TGTGCCAGCAGTGGACAGGGAGGAGACACCGGGGAGCTGTTTTTT. This rearrangement joins TRBV2 to TRBJ2-2; a possible D gene is TRBD1 (7 bases). The CDR3 sequence is 15 residues long. V shed 4 bases and J shed 3 bases, with 12 bases lying between them. The germline CDR1 and CDR2 sequences are SNHLY and FYNNEI.

This clone came up once. The gene calls are TRBV5-1 and TRBJ1-5; D gene unclear. CDR1 is SGHRS and CDR2 is YFSETQ in the germline V gene. CDR3 length equals 13 residues. Trimming took off 0 bases at V and 7 bases at J, with 8 bases between the two ends. CDR3 loop: CASSLDVGQPQHF. DNA of the CDR3: TGCGCCAGCAGCTTGGACGTGGGCCAGCCCCAGCATTTT.

The chain couples TRBV2 to TRBJ1-1; D unclear. CDR3 length: 15 residues. Germline V gene data show CDR1 as SNHLY and CDR2 as FYNNEI. V lost 0 bases to trimming and J lost 1 base, with 9 bases between them. CDR3 in DNA: TGTGCCAGCAGTGAAGCTGGTCCGAGGAACACTGAAGCTTTCTTT. This codes for CASSEAGPRNTEAFF. The whole variable domain, filled in from reference TRBV2 and TRBJ1-1, reads EPEVTQTPSHQVTQMGQEVILRCVPISNHLYFYWYRQILGQKVEFLVSFYNNEISEKSEIFDDQFSVERPDGSNFTLKIRSTKLEDSAMYFCASSEAGPRNTEAFFGQGTRLTVV.

The gene calls are TRBV6-5 and TRBJ2-1, with 10 bases matching TRBD1. This CDR3 region has 15 residues. J was trimmed by 7 bases and V by 6 bases; bases with no gene match: 9. Germline assignment: CDR1 MNHEY and CDR2 SVGAGI. DNA for the CDR3: TGTGCCAGCAGCGGGGACAGGGGACTTTTTAATGAGCAGTTCTTC. Protein sequence: CASSGDRGLFNEQFF.

The chain has TRBV5-1 and TRBJ2-5; 8 bases agree with TRBD2. J gave up 4 bases and V 3 bases, and 5 bases lay outside the gene matches. CDR1 and CDR2 from the germline V gene are SGHRS and YFSETQ. CDR3 length equals 14 residues. The CDR3 is CASSSRTSPETQYF. CDR3 sequence (DNA): TGCGCCAGCAGCTCTCGGACTAGCCCAGAGACCCAGTACTTC.

The chain is built from TRBV11-2 and TRBJ1-1, with 12 bases identical to TRBD1. V lost 5 bases, J lost 5 bases, and 9 bases stayed unmatched. Germline V gene sequence: CDR1 SGHAT, CDR2 FQNNGV. The length of the CDR3 is 16 residues. CDR3 region: CASSPGQGAMGTEAFF. CDR3 nucleotides: TGTGCCAGCAGCCCGGGACAGGGGGCCATGGGGACTGAAGCTTTCTTT.

V and J are TRBV27 and TRBJ1-5; maybe TRBD1 (5 bases). V lost 0 bases to trimming and J lost 2 bases, with 8 bases between them. Germline V gene lookup returns CDR1 MNHEY and CDR2 SMNVEV (reference sequence). This CDR3 is built from 15 residues. The CDR3 DNA reads as TGTGCCAGCAGTTTATCGGGGACTGGCAATCAGCCCCAGCATTTT. Encoded protein: CASSLSGTGNQPQHF.

The gene calls are TRBV7-9 and TRBJ2-7; possible D gene TRBD2, 6 bases. V was pared by 6 bases and J by 5 bases, with 14 bases between. The germline V gene encodes CDR1 SEHNR and CDR2 FQNEAQ (reference sequence). The CDR3 consists of 13 residues. The CDR3 spells CASSPARGNEQYF. The CDR3 region has the DNA TGTGCCAGCAGTCCCGCTCGGGGGAACGAGCAGTACTTC.

The chain couples TRBV7-3 to TRBJ2-7, with a possible D match to TRBD2 (6 bases). V lost 5 bases and J lost 6, with 11 bases in between. The CDR3 has 12 amino acids. The germline V gene has CDR1 SGHTA and CDR2 FQGTGA. The CDR3: CASSPAGGEQYF. The CDR3 region has the DNA TGTGCCAGCAGCCCCGCCGGGGGCGAGCAGTACTTC.

V usage is TRBV6-5 and J usage is TRBJ1-5, with D hard to call. CDR1 MNHEY and CDR2 SVGAGI come from the germline V gene. This CDR3 is built from 13 residues. The V gene lost 6 bases and the J gene lost 1 base, with 7 bases spanning the gap. Written as DNA, the CDR3 is TGTGCCAGCAGACGGAGGAGCAATCAGCCCCAGCATTTT. It encodes CASRRRSNQPQHF.

This clone was picked up one time. This chain's CDR3 is CASSQDRGAGTDTQYF. The CDR3 DNA follows: TGTGCCAGCAGCCAAGACCGGGGGGCCGGCACAGATACGCAGTATTTT. The chain is built from TRBV4-2 and TRBJ2-3; D perhaps matches TRBD2 (7 bases). Trimming pared 0 bases from V and 1 base from J, leaving 11 bases between. Germline values: CDR1 LGHNA, CDR2 YNFKEQ. The CDR3 consists of 16 residues.

V and J are TRBV28 and TRBJ2-7, with 8 bases aligning to TRBD1. V shed 6 bases and J 4 bases; nucleotides not matched to a gene: 8. Germline CDR1 MDHEN, CDR2 SYDVKM. The CDR3 is made up of 14 amino acids. The CDR3 DNA sequence: TGTGCCAGCAGCTCCGGGACAGGCTTTTACGAGCAGTACTTC. Translation: CASSSGTGFYEQYF.